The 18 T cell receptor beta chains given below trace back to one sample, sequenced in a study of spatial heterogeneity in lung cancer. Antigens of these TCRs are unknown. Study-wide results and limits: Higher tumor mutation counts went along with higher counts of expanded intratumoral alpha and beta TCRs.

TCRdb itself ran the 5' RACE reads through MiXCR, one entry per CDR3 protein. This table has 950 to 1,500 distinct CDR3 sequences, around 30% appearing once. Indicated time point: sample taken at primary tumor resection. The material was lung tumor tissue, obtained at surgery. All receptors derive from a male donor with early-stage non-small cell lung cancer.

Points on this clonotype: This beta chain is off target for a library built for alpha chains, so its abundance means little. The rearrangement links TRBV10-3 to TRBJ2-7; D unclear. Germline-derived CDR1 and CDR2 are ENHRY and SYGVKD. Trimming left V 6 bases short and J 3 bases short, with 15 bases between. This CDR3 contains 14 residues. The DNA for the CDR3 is TGTGCCATCAGCGCAGGCCTAGGGCGCTACGAGCAGTACTTC. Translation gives CAISAGLGRYEQYF.

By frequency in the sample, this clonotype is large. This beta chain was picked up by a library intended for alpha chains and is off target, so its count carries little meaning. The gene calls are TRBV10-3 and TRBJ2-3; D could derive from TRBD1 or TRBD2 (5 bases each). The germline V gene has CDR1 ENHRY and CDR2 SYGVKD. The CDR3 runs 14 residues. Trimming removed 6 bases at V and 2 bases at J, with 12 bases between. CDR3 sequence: CAIRGPILTDTQYF. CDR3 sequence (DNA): TGTGCCATCAGGGGACCCATCCTCACAGATACGCAGTATTTT.

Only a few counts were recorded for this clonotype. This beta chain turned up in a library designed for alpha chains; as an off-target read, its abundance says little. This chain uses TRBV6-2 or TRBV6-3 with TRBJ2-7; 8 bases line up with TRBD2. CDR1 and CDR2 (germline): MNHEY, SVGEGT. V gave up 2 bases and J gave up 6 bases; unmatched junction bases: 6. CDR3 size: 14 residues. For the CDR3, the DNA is TGTGCCAGCAGTTACGGGGGACTAGTATCCGAGCAGTACTTC. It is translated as CASSYGGLVSEQYF.

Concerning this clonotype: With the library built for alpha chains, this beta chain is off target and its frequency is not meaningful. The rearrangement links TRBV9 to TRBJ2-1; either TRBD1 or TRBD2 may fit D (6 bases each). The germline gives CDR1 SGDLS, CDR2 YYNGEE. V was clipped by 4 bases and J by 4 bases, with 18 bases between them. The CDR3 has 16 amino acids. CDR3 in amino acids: CASSPTGRGAYNEQFF. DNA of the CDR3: TGTGCCAGCAGCCCTACTGGTAGGGGGGCATACAATGAGCAGTTCTTC.

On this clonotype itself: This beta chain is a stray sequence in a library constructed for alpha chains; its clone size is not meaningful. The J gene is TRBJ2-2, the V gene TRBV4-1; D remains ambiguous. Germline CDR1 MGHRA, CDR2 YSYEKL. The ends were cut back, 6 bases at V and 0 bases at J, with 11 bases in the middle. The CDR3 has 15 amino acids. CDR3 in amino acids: CASSPVGANTGELFF. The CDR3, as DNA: TGCGCCAGCAGTCCCGTTGGAGCGAACACCGGGGAGCTGTTTTTT.

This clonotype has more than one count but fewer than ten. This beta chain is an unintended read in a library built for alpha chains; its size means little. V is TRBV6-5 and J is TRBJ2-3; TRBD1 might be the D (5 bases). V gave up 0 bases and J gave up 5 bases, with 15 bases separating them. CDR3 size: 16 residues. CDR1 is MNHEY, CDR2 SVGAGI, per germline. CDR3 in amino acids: CASSYSGEGEEDTQYF. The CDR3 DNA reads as TGTGCCAGCAGTTACTCAGGGGAAGGAGAGGAAGATACGCAGTATTTT.

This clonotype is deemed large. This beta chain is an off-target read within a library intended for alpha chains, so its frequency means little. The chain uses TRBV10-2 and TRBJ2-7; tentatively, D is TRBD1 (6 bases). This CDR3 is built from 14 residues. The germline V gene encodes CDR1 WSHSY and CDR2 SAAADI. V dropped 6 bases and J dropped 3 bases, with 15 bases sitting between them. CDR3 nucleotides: TGCGCCAGCAGGGATCCAGGGGCCCACTACGAGCAGTACTTC. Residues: CASRDPGAHYEQYF.

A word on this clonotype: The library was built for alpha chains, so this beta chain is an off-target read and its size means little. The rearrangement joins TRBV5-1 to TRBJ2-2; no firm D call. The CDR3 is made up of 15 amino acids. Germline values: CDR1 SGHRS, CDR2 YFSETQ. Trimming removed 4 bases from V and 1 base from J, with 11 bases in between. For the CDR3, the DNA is TGCGCCAGCAGCCCTGGTCCAGGGAACACCGGGGAGCTGTTTTTT. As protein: CASSPGPGNTGELFF.

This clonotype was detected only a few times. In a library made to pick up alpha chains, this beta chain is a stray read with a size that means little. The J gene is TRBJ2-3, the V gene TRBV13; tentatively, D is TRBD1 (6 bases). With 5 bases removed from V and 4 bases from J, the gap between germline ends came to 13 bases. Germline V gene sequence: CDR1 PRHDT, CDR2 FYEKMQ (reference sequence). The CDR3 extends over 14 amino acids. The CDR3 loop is CASSQGQIADTQYF. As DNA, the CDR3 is TGTGCCAGCAGCCAAGGACAGATCGCAGATACGCAGTATTTT.

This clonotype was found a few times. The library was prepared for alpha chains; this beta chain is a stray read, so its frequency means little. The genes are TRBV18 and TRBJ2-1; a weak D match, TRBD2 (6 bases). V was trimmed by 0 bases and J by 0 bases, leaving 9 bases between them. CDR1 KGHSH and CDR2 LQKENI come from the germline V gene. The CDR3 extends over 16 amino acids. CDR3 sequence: CASSPPGRSSYNEQFF. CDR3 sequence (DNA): TGTGCCAGCTCACCACCCGGGAGAAGCTCCTACAATGAGCAGTTCTTC.

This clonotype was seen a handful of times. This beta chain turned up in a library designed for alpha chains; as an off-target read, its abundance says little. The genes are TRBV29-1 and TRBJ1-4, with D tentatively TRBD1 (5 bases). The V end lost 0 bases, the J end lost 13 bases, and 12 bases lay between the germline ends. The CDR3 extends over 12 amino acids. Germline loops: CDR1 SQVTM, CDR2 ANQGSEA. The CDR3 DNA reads TGCAGCGTTGAAGAGATAGGGAGGGGACTGTTTTTT. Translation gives CSVEEIGRGLFF.

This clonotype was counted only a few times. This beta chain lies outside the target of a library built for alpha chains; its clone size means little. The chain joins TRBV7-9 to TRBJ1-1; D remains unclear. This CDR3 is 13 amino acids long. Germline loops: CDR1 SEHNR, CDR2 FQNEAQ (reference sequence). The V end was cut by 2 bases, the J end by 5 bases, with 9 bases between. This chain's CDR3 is CASSLQEGTEAFF. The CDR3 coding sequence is TGTGCCAGCAGCTTACAGGAGGGAACTGAAGCTTTCTTT. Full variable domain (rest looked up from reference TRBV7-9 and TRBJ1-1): DTGVSQNPRHKITKRGQNVTFRCDPISEHNRLYWYRQTLGQGPEFLTYFQNEAQLEKSRLLSDRFSAERPKGSFSTLEIQRTEQGDSAMYLCASSLQEGTEAFFGQGTRLTVV.

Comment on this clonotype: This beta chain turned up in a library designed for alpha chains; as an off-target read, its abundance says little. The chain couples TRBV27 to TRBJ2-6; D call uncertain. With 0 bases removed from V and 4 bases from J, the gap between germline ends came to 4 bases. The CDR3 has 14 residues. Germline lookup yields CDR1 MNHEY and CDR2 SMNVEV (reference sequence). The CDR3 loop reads CASSLSGGANVLTF. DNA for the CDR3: TGTGCCAGCAGTTTATCGGGAGGGGCCAACGTCCTGACTTTC.

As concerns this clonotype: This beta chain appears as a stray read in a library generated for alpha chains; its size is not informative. The CDR3 spells CASSPGQGIAGPYNEQFF. CDR3 DNA: TGTGCCAGCAGCCCGGGACAGGGGATCGCGGGCCCTTACAATGAGCAGTTCTTC. The chain employs TRBV28 and TRBJ2-1; 10 bases align to TRBD1. The CDR3 loop spans 18 amino acids. CDR1 and CDR2 from the germline V gene are MDHEN and SYDVKM. Trimming took 6 bases from V and 4 from J; bases not matched to a gene: 15.

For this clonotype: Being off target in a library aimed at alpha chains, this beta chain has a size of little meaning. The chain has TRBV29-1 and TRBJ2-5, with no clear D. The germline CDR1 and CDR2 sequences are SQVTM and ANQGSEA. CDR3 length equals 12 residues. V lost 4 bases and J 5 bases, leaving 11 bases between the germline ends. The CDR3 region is CSVAIAGETQYF. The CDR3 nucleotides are TGCAGCGTTGCGATAGCTGGGGAGACCCAGTACTTC.

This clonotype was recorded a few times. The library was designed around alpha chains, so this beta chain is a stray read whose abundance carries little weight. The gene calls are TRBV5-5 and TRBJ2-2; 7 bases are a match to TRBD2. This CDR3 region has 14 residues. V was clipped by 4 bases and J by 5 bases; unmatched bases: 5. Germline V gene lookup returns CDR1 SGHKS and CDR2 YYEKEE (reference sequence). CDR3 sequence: CASSGTTSTGELFF. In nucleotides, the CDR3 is TGTGCCAGCAGCGGGACTACTTCTACCGGGGAGCTGTTTTTT.

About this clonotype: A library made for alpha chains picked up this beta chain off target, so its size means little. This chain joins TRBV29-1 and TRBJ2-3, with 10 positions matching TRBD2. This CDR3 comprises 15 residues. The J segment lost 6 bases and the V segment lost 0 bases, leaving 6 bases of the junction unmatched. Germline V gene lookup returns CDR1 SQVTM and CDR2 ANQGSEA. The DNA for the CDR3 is TGCAGCGTTGAAGATACGCTAGCGGGAGTGGATACGCAGTATTTT. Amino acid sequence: CSVEDTLAGVDTQYF.

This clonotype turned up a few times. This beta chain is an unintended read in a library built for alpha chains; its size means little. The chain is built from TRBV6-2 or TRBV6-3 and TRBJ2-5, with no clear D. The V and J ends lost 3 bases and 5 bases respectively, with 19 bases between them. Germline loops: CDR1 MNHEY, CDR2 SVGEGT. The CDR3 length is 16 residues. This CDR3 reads CASSYTSFATIETQYF. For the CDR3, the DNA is TGTGCCAGCAGTTATACCTCTTTCGCTACAATTGAGACCCAGTACTTC.